The T cell receptor beta chain described here comes from a study of blood T cell repertoires in COVID-19. In the study overall: Acute and convalescent COVID-19 specimens originated in the United States, Italy and Spain. The analysed material was cDNA or gDNA that came from T cells, B-cell-depleted T cells, or PBMCs.

In the source study's methods: The assay estimated nucleated cells by amplifying reference gene primers. Here immunoSEQ multiplex PCR was the method, and the copy in TCRdb shows in-frame clones only, minus some. Clonal size and the V and J genes are those of that table, whereas D and trimming came from the DNA. The sample yields about 160,000 clones, 82% seen once. Sequencing input: peripheral blood. The sequence derives from an elderly woman with active or convalescent COVID-19.

The chain's CDR3 is CASSPGTPKDIQYF. In DNA, the CDR3 is TGTGCCAGCTCACCAGGGACACCGAAGGACATTCAGTACTTC. The V and J genes are TRBV18 and TRBJ2-4; D is possibly TRBD1 (6 bases). Looked up from germline, CDR1 is KGHSH and CDR2 is LQKENI. V was pared by 2 bases and J by 8 bases, with 13 bases between. The CDR3 totals 14 residues.